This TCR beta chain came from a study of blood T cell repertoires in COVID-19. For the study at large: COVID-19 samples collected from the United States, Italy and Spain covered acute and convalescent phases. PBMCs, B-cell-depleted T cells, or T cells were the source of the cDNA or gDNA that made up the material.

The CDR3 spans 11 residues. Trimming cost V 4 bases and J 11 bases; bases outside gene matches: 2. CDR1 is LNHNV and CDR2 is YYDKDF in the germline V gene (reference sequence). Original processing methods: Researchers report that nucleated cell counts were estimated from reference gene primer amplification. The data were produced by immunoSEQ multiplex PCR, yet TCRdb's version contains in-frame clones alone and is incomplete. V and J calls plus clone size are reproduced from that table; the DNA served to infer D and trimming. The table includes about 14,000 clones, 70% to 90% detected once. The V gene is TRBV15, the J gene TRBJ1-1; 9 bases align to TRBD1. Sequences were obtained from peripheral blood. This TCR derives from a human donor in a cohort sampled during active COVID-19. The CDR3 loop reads CATSTGTGAFF. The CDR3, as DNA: TGTGCCACCAGCACCGGGACAGGGGCTTTCTTT. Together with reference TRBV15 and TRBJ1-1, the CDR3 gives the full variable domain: DAMVIQNPRYQVTQFGKPVTLSCSQTLNHNVMYWYQQKSSQAPKLLFHYYDKDFNNEADTPDNFQSRRPNTSFCFLDIRSPGLGDTAMYLCATSTGTGAFFGQGTRLTVV.